Described below is a single T cell receptor (beta chain) sequence and its context. Produced via immunoSEQ multiplex PCR; TCRdb's table is partial and in-frame only. The sample holds under 350,000 clones, about 90% seen once. Enrolled through a virtual design, the participants were between roughly 18 and 89 years of age and came from 24 US areas. Each participant's cohort was designated according to participant-reported clinical history. Recovered participants had two consecutive negative NP/OP PCR tests, healthcare professional clearance, or symptom resolution. The CDR3 spans 13 residues. V gave up 5 bases and J gave up 5 bases, with 12 bases separating them. The germline gives CDR1 SGHAT, CDR2 FQNNGV. This specimen belongs to a study of blood T cell repertoires in COVID-19. Study-wide background: The United States, Italy and Spain were the sources of the acute and convalescent COVID-19 samples.

V gene TRBV11-2 combines with J gene TRBJ2-5; D perhaps matches TRBD2 (6 bases). This TCR came from an older woman who had recovered from COVID-19. Sequences were obtained from PBMCs or T cells enriched from blood (not recorded which). CDR3: CASSRDRGETQYF. In DNA, the CDR3 is TGTGCCAGCAGCCGGGACCGGGGGGAGACCCAGTACTTC.